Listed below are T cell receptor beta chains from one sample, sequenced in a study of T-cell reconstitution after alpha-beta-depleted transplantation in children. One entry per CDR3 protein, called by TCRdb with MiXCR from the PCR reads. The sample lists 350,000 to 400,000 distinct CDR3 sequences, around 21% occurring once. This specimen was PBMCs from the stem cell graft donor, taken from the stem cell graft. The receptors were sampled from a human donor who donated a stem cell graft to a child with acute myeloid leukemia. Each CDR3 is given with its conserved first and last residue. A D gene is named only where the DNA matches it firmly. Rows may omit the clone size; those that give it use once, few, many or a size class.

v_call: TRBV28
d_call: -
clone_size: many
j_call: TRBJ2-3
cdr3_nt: TGTGCCAGCAGGTCATACACAGATACGCAGTATTTT
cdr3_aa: CASRSYTDTQYF

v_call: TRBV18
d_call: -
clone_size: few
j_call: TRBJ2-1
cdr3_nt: TGTGCCAGCTCACCAAACCCAAACAATGAGCAGTTCTTC
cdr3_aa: CASSPNPNNEQFF

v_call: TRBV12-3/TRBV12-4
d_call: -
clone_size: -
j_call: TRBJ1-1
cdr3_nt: TGTGCCAGCACGGGACGGGCGAACACTGAAGCTTTCTTT
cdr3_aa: CASTGRANTEAFF

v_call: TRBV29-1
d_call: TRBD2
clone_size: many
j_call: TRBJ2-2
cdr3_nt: TGCAGCGCCAGAGGGGAGGGCGGGGAGCTGTTTTTT
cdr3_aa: CSARGEGGELFF

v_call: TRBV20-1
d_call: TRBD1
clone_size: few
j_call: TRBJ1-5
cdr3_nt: TGCAGTGCCGGACGGACAGGGGCCTACAATCAGCCCCAGCATTTT
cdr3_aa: CSAGRTGAYNQPQHF

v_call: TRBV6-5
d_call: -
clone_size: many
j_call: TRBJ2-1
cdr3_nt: TGTGCCAGCAGTTACGGGGCCGGAGGGGCGTATGAGCAGTTCTTC
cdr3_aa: CASSYGAGGAYEQFF

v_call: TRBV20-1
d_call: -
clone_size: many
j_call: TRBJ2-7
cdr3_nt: TGCAGTGCTAGCGGGTACGAATCCTACGAGCAGTACTTC
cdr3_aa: CSASGYESYEQYF

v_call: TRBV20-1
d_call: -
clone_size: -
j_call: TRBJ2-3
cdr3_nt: TGCAGTGCTAGCGGGCGTAGGGGCGCTAGCACAGATACGCAGTATTTT
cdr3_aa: CSASGRRGASTDTQYF

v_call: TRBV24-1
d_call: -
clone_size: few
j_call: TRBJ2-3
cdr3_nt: TGTGCCACCAGTGATTTGCCCACGGAGGGGACAGATACGCAGTATTTT
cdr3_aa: CATSDLPTEGTDTQYF

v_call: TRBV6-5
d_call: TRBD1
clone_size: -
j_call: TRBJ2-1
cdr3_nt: TGTGCCAGCAGTTACCTGAGGGGGCTTGCGGGTCACGATGAGCAGTTCTTC
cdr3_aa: CASSYLRGLAGHDEQFF

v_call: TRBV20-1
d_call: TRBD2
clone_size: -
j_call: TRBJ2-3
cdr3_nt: TGCAGTGCTCTTAGCGGGAGGGCAATAGATACGCAGTATTTT
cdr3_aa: CSALSGRAIDTQYF

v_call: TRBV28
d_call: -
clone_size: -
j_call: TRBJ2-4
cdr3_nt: TGTGCCAGCAGTCCGGGACAACTTAAAAACATTCAGTACTTC
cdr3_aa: CASSPGQLKNIQYF

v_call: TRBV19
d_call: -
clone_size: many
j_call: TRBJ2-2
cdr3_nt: TGTGCCAGTAGTAACCAGGGGGGCACCGGGGAGCTGTTTTTT
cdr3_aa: CASSNQGGTGELFF

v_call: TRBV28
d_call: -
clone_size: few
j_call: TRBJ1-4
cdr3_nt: TGTGCCAGCAGTTTCAGGGAGGGCCAACGGGGGCGCCGTGAAAAACTGTTTTTT
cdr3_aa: CASSFREGQRGRREKLFF

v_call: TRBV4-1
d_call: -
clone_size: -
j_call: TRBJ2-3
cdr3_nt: TGCGCCAGCAGTCTTACCATGCCCTACTATACGCAGTATTTT
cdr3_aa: CASSLTMPYYTQYF

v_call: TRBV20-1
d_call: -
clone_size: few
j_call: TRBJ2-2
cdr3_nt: TGCAGTGCGAGTCAGGGGATGTCGAACACCGGGGAGCTGTTTTTT
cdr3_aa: CSASQGMSNTGELFF

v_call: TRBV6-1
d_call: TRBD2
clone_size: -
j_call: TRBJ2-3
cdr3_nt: TGTGCCAGCAGTGAAGTCCAAGCGGGAGGTTACTCGGATACGCAGTATTTT
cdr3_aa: CASSEVQAGGYSDTQYF

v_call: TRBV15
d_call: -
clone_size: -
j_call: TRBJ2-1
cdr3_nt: TGTGCCACCAGCCCTGGGGTGGGACGGCGGTTCTTC
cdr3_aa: CATSPGVGRRFF

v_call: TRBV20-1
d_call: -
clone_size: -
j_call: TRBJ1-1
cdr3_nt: TGCAGTGCTAGAGATCCGAGGAGTGCGACTGAAGCTTTCTTT
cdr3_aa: CSARDPRSATEAFF

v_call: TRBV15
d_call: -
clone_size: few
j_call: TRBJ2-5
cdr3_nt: TGTGCCACCAGCAGAGAGTTAGGGACCCAAGAGACCCAGTACTTC
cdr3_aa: CATSRELGTQETQYF

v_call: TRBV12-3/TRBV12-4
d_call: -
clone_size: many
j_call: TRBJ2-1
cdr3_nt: TGTGCCAGCAGCCCAGTAAGAGGGATCAGCTCCTACAATGAGCAGTTCTTC
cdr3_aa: CASSPVRGISSYNEQFF

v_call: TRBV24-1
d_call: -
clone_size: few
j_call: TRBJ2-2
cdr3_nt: TGTGCCACCAGTGAAACCGCTGGGGGAGTGAGGACCGGGGAGCTGTTTTTT
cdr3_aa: CATSETAGGVRTGELFF

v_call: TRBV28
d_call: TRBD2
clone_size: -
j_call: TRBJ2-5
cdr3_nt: TGTGCCAGCAGTTTATCTCGGGGCGGGAGAGAGACCCAGTACTTC
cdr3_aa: CASSLSRGGRETQYF

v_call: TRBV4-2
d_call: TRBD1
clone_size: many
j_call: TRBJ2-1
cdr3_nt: TGTGCCAGCAGCCAAGTTGGGACAGGGGGCTACAATGAGCAGTTCTTC
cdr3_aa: CASSQVGTGGYNEQFF

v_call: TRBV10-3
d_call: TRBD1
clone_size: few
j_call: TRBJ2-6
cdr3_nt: TGTGCCAGCGAGACAGGGGTCGACTCTGGGGCCAACGTCCTGACTTTC
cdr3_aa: CASETGVDSGANVLTF

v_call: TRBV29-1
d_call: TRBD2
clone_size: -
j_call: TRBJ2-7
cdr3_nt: TGCAGCGTTGCCCGGACTAGCGGAACACCGGCCCAACAGTACTTC
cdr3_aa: CSVARTSGTPAQQYF

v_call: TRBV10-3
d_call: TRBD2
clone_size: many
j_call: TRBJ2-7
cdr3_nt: TGTGCCATCAGTGAACCTAGCGGGAGGATCCCCACCTACGAGCAGTACTTC
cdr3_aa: CAISEPSGRIPTYEQYF

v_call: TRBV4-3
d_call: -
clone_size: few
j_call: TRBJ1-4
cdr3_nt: TGCGCCAGCAGCCAAGAGCCGTCGGGACACCTTGAAAAACTGTTTTTT
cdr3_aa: CASSQEPSGHLEKLFF

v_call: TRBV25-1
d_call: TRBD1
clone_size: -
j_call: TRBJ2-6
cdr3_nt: TGTGCCAGCAGTTGGACAGGCCCTATGTCGGCCAACGTCCTGACTTTC
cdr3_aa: CASSWTGPMSANVLTF

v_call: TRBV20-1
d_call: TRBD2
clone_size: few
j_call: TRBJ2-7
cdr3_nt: TGCAGTGCTAGAGAAGCGGGAGAGAGGCGCTCCTACGAGCAGTACTTC
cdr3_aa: CSAREAGERRSYEQYF

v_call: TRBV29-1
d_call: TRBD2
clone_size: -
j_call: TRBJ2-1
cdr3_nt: TGCAGCGTTGATTACGCGGGAGTCACCTACAATGAGCAGTTCTTC
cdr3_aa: CSVDYAGVTYNEQFF

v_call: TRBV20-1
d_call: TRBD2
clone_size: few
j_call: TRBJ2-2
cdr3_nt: TGCAGTGCTAATAGCGGGTCGCTCACCGGGGAGCTGTTTTTT
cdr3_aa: CSANSGSLTGELFF

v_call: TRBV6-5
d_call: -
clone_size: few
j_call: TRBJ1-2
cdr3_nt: TGTGCCAGCAGTTCAGGGTGGGGCTACACCTTC
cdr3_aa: CASSSGWGYTF

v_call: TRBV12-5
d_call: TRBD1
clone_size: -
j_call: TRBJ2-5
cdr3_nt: TGTGCTAGTGGTCCCGGGACAGAAGAGACCCAGTACTTC
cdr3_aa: CASGPGTEETQYF

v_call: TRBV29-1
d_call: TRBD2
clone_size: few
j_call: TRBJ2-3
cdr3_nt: TGCAGCGTTGAAGAGGGACGGGAGGGCACAGATACGCAGTATTTT
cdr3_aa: CSVEEGREGTDTQYF

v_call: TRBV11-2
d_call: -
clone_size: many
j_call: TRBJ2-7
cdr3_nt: TGTGCCAGCAGCTTCGGGGGCGGGTACGAGCAGTACTTC
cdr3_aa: CASSFGGGYEQYF

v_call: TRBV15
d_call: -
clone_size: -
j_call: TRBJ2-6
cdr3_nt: TGTGCCACCAGCAGAGTACAGGGCTCTGGGGCCAACGTCCTGACTTTC
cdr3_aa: CATSRVQGSGANVLTF

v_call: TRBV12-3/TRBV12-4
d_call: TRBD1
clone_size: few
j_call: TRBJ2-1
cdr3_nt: TGTGCCAGCGCTGACGCAGGGGGCTCCTACAATGAGCAGTTCTTC
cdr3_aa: CASADAGGSYNEQFF

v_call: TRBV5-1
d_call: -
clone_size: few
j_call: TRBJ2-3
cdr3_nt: TGCGCCAGCAGCTTCTCTAGCGACGGTACGCAGTATTTT
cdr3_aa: CASSFSSDGTQYF

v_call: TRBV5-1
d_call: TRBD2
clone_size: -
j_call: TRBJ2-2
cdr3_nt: TGCGCCAGCAGGGTTAGCGGGAAACGGACCGGGGAGCTGTTTTTT
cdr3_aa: CASRVSGKRTGELFF

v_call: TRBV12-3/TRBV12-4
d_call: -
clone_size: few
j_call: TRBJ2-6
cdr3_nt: TGTGCCAGCAGTGGGGGGAGGTCGGGGGCCAACGTCCTGACTTTC
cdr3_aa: CASSGGRSGANVLTF

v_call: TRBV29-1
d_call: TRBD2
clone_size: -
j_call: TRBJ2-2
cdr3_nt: TGCAGCGTTTTGGCCTTAGCGGGAGAGGCCGGGGAGCTGTTTTTT
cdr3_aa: CSVLALAGEAGELFF

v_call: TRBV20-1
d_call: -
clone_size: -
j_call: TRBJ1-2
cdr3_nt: TGCAGTGCTAGAGATGTGATAGGGGCACGACCTAACTATGGCTACACCTTC
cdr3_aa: CSARDVIGARPNYGYTF

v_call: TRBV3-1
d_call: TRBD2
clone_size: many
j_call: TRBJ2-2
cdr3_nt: TGTGCCAGCAGCCAAGCGTCGTGGCTAGCGGGAGCCCACACCGGGGAGCTGTTTTTT
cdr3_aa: CASSQASWLAGAHTGELFF

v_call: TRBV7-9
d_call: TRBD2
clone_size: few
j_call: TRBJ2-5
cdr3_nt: TGTGCCAGTCGACGTGCTAGCGGGAGTCCTCAAGAGACCCAGTACTTC
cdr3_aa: CASRRASGSPQETQYF